These T cell receptor beta chains were read from a single sample in a study of CD8 T cells in Susac syndrome. TCRdb re-called the immunoSEQ multiplex PCR reads with MiXCR, one entry per CDR3 protein. Here the sample spans approximately 190,000 distinct CDR3 sequences, about 95% being singletons. Sequencing used CD4+ T cells from PBMCs. All receptors come from a human donor with multiple sclerosis. Each CDR3 is given with its conserved first and last residue. The D gene is left open where the match is weak. Where a row states a size, it is once, few, many or the class of an expanded clone; other rows omit it.

v_call: TRBV6-5; j_call: TRBJ1-4; clone_size: NA; d_call: NA; cdr3_nt: TGTGCCAGCAGTACTTCAGGGGTAGGAGAAAAACTGTTTTTT; cdr3_aa: CASSTSGVGEKLFF
v_call: TRBV9; j_call: TRBJ1-2; clone_size: NA; d_call: NA; cdr3_nt: TGTGCCAGCAGCGCCCGTACCGGGACCGTCGGTGGCTACACCTTC; cdr3_aa: CASSARTGTVGGYTF
v_call: TRBV6-5; j_call: TRBJ2-5; clone_size: NA; d_call: NA; cdr3_nt: TGTGCCAGCAGAAACCGGGGGGAGACCCAGTACTTC; cdr3_aa: CASRNRGETQYF
v_call: TRBV20-1; j_call: TRBJ2-1; clone_size: NA; d_call: TRBD2; cdr3_nt: TGCAGTGCTGTCCCCGCGGGGGGGCGGATTGAGCAGTTCTTC; cdr3_aa: CSAVPAGGRIEQFF
v_call: TRBV29-1; j_call: TRBJ1-1; clone_size: NA; d_call: TRBD1; cdr3_nt: TGCAGCGTCGGCGGACAGGGGCGGACTGAAGCTTTCTTT; cdr3_aa: CSVGGQGRTEAFF
v_call: TRBV11-2; j_call: TRBJ2-1; clone_size: once; d_call: TRBD1; cdr3_nt: TGTGCCAGTAGGGACAGCGTCGTGCAGTTCTTC; cdr3_aa: CASRDSVVQFF
v_call: TRBV2; j_call: TRBJ2-1; clone_size: NA; d_call: NA; cdr3_nt: TGTGCCAGCAGTCTCCTGACGATCTGGGAGCAGTTCTTC; cdr3_aa: CASSLLTIWEQFF
v_call: TRBV12-5; j_call: TRBJ2-1; clone_size: NA; d_call: TRBD2; cdr3_nt: TGTGCTAGTGGTTTGGGACTAGCGGAGGGGGATGAGCAGTTCTTC; cdr3_aa: CASGLGLAEGDEQFF
v_call: TRBV20-1; j_call: TRBJ1-2; clone_size: NA; d_call: TRBD1; cdr3_nt: TGCAGTGCTAGGGGACAGGGGAACTATGGCTACACCTTC; cdr3_aa: CSARGQGNYGYTF
v_call: TRBV11-2; j_call: TRBJ2-5; clone_size: NA; d_call: NA; cdr3_nt: TGTGCCAGCAGCTTAGTCCCCGCAGGGAGGGAGACCCAGTACTTC; cdr3_aa: CASSLVPAGRETQYF
v_call: TRBV19; j_call: TRBJ1-2; clone_size: NA; d_call: TRBD1; cdr3_nt: TGTGCCAGTAGTGTTACAGGGGACTATGGCTACACCTTC; cdr3_aa: CASSVTGDYGYTF
v_call: TRBV12-3/TRBV12-4; j_call: TRBJ2-7; clone_size: NA; d_call: TRBD2; cdr3_nt: TGTGCCAGCGGCCCAACTAGCGGGAGGGCCGGGGCCTACGAGCAGTACTTC; cdr3_aa: CASGPTSGRAGAYEQYF
v_call: TRBV12-3/TRBV12-4; j_call: TRBJ1-1; clone_size: NA; d_call: NA; cdr3_nt: TGTGCCAGCAGGGCAAAGGGCACTGAAGCTTTCTTT; cdr3_aa: CASRAKGTEAFF
v_call: TRBV3-1; j_call: TRBJ2-1; clone_size: once; d_call: NA; cdr3_nt: TGTGCCAGCAGCCAATCGCGGGCGGATGAGCAGTTCTTC; cdr3_aa: CASSQSRADEQFF
v_call: TRBV12-3/TRBV12-4; j_call: TRBJ1-2; clone_size: NA; d_call: NA; cdr3_nt: TGTGCCAGCAGCTCTAGCGGACAGATTAACTATGGCTACACCTTC; cdr3_aa: CASSSSGQINYGYTF
v_call: TRBV4-1; j_call: TRBJ2-7; clone_size: NA; d_call: TRBD1; cdr3_nt: TGCGCCAGCAGCCAAGGTGAAGGGACAGGGGGCTTGAACGAGCAGTACTTC; cdr3_aa: CASSQGEGTGGLNEQYF
v_call: TRBV24-1; j_call: TRBJ2-1; clone_size: once; d_call: NA; cdr3_nt: TGTGCCACCAGTGACCCTCCAGGCGGTGAGCAGTTCTTC; cdr3_aa: CATSDPPGGEQFF
v_call: TRBV30; j_call: TRBJ2-2; clone_size: NA; d_call: NA; cdr3_nt: TGTGCCTGGGAGCCAAGGGGCCTCCCCGGGGAGCTGTTTTTT; cdr3_aa: CAWEPRGLPGELFF
v_call: TRBV20-1; j_call: TRBJ2-1; clone_size: NA; d_call: NA; cdr3_nt: TGCAGTGCTAGATACAGTGGGAATGAGCAGTTCTTC; cdr3_aa: CSARYSGNEQFF
v_call: TRBV20-1; j_call: TRBJ2-7; clone_size: NA; d_call: NA; cdr3_nt: TGCAGTGCTAGGGGCAGGGTATCCGAGCAGTACTTC; cdr3_aa: CSARGRVSEQYF
v_call: TRBV11-3; j_call: TRBJ1-2; clone_size: NA; d_call: NA; cdr3_nt: TGTGCCAGCAGCTTAATCGAGTATCGAGGGCACTATGGCTACACCTTC; cdr3_aa: CASSLIEYRGHYGYTF
v_call: TRBV12-3/TRBV12-4; j_call: TRBJ2-7; clone_size: NA; d_call: NA; cdr3_nt: TGTGCCAGCAGTGCTTCTTACGAGCAGTACTTC; cdr3_aa: CASSASYEQYF
v_call: TRBV9; j_call: TRBJ1-3; clone_size: NA; d_call: NA; cdr3_nt: TGTGCCAGCAGCTCAGGAGGGACAAGCACCATATATTTT; cdr3_aa: CASSSGGTSTIYF
v_call: TRBV23-1; j_call: TRBJ2-7; clone_size: NA; d_call: NA; cdr3_nt: TGCGCCAGCAGTCAAATTTACTACGAGCAGTACTTC; cdr3_aa: CASSQIYYEQYF
v_call: TRBV6-1; j_call: TRBJ2-1; clone_size: NA; d_call: TRBD2; cdr3_nt: TGTGCCAGCAGAAGCGGGAGGGCCGTCAATGAGCAGTTCTTC; cdr3_aa: CASRSGRAVNEQFF
v_call: TRBV20-1; j_call: TRBJ2-1; clone_size: NA; d_call: TRBD2; cdr3_nt: TGCAGTGCTAGAGATCGGCAGCGGGAGCTCCCCCACAATGAGCAGTTCTTC; cdr3_aa: CSARDRQRELPHNEQFF
v_call: TRBV30; j_call: TRBJ1-1; clone_size: NA; d_call: NA; cdr3_nt: TGTGCCTGGAGTGTATTTTCGAGGAAAGCTTTCTTT; cdr3_aa: CAWSVFSRKAFF
v_call: TRBV18; j_call: TRBJ2-6; clone_size: NA; d_call: NA; cdr3_nt: TGTGCCAGCTCCCCTAATACAGGGATAGACGGGGCCAACGTCCTGACTTTC; cdr3_aa: CASSPNTGIDGANVLTF
v_call: TRBV6-5; j_call: TRBJ2-3; clone_size: NA; d_call: NA; cdr3_nt: TGTGCCAGCTCCAAACCGGGAGCAGATACGCAGTATTTT; cdr3_aa: CASSKPGADTQYF
v_call: TRBV30; j_call: TRBJ1-2; clone_size: NA; d_call: TRBD1; cdr3_nt: TGTGCCTGGAGGTTCGTAGGGGGCCGCGGCTATGGCTACACCTTC; cdr3_aa: CAWRFVGGRGYGYTF
v_call: TRBV29-1; j_call: TRBJ2-7; clone_size: NA; d_call: NA; cdr3_nt: TGCAGCGTTGAAGCCAGCTACGAGCAGTACTTC; cdr3_aa: CSVEASYEQYF
v_call: TRBV3-1; j_call: TRBJ2-2; clone_size: NA; d_call: NA; cdr3_nt: TGTGCCAGCAGCCAAGGGGGGGTCGGAACCGGGGAGCTGTTTTTT; cdr3_aa: CASSQGGVGTGELFF
v_call: TRBV11-3; j_call: TRBJ2-1; clone_size: NA; d_call: TRBD1; cdr3_nt: TGTGCCAGCAGCTCCTGGACAGGGAACACCTACAATGAGCAGTTCTTC; cdr3_aa: CASSSWTGNTYNEQFF
v_call: TRBV25-1; j_call: TRBJ2-7; clone_size: NA; d_call: TRBD2; cdr3_nt: TGTGCCAGCAGGACGACTAGCGGGGACTACGAGCAGTACTTC; cdr3_aa: CASRTTSGDYEQYF
v_call: TRBV2; j_call: TRBJ1-2; clone_size: NA; d_call: NA; cdr3_nt: TGTGCCAGCAGATATCAGGTTTTCTACACCTTC; cdr3_aa: CASRYQVFYTF
v_call: TRBV3-1; j_call: TRBJ2-1; clone_size: NA; d_call: NA; cdr3_nt: TGTGCCAGCAGCCAAGGAACTCTGGGAGCGTACAATGAGCAGTTCTTC; cdr3_aa: CASSQGTLGAYNEQFF
v_call: TRBV7-9; j_call: TRBJ1-4; clone_size: NA; d_call: NA; cdr3_nt: TGTGCCAGCAGCTTAGTTCGTACTAATGAAAAACTGTTTTTT; cdr3_aa: CASSLVRTNEKLFF
v_call: TRBV15; j_call: TRBJ2-3; clone_size: NA; d_call: NA; cdr3_nt: TGTGCCACCAGCAGAGTTGTGGTACCAGATACGCAGTATTTT; cdr3_aa: CATSRVVVPDTQYF
v_call: TRBV6-2/TRBV6-3; j_call: TRBJ1-3; clone_size: NA; d_call: NA; cdr3_nt: TGTGCCAGCAGCCGTTGGGACGTCGACTCTGGAAACACCATATATTTT; cdr3_aa: CASSRWDVDSGNTIYF
v_call: TRBV20-1; j_call: TRBJ1-2; clone_size: NA; d_call: TRBD1; cdr3_nt: TGCAGTGCTAGAGTACAGGGGGCGGATGGCTACACCTTC; cdr3_aa: CSARVQGADGYTF
v_call: TRBV12-3/TRBV12-4; j_call: TRBJ2-1; clone_size: NA; d_call: NA; cdr3_nt: TGTGCCAGCAGCCCCGGGCAGTCCGATGAGCAGTTCTTC; cdr3_aa: CASSPGQSDEQFF
v_call: TRBV15; j_call: TRBJ1-2; clone_size: NA; d_call: NA; cdr3_nt: TGTGCCACCAGCACCAGATATCGAATCGGCTACACCTTC; cdr3_aa: CATSTRYRIGYTF
v_call: TRBV29-1; j_call: TRBJ2-1; clone_size: NA; d_call: TRBD2; cdr3_nt: TGCAGCGCCCCCGGGAGACTAGCGGGAGGCAATGAGCAGTTCTTC; cdr3_aa: CSAPGRLAGGNEQFF
v_call: TRBV9; j_call: TRBJ2-3; clone_size: NA; d_call: NA; cdr3_nt: TGTGCCAGCAGCGTAGCCCCGGCAGATACGCAGTATTTT; cdr3_aa: CASSVAPADTQYF
v_call: TRBV19; j_call: TRBJ1-1; clone_size: once; d_call: NA; cdr3_nt: TGTGCCAGTAGTGGAGGTTTGAACACTGAAGCTTTCTTT; cdr3_aa: CASSGGLNTEAFF
v_call: TRBV29-1; j_call: TRBJ1-2; clone_size: NA; d_call: TRBD1; cdr3_nt: TGCAGCTTTACCGCCTACAGGGGCGAGAATGGCTACACCTTC; cdr3_aa: CSFTAYRGENGYTF
v_call: TRBV19; j_call: TRBJ1-2; clone_size: NA; d_call: NA; cdr3_nt: TGTGCCAGTAGTATAGAGGCCCAAAACTATGGCTACACCTTC; cdr3_aa: CASSIEAQNYGYTF
v_call: TRBV20-1; j_call: TRBJ2-5; clone_size: NA; d_call: TRBD2; cdr3_nt: TGCAGTGCTCTAGCGGGAGGGAGGGGAGAGACCCAGTACTTC; cdr3_aa: CSALAGGRGETQYF
v_call: TRBV2; j_call: TRBJ2-5; clone_size: NA; d_call: NA; cdr3_nt: TGTGCCAGCAAGGGGTTGGAGCGGGAGACCCAGTACTTC; cdr3_aa: CASKGLERETQYF
v_call: TRBV11-1; j_call: TRBJ1-2; clone_size: NA; d_call: TRBD1; cdr3_nt: TGTGCCAGCAGCTTAGGCCGACAGGGAGGCGGCTACACCTTC; cdr3_aa: CASSLGRQGGGYTF
v_call: TRBV3-1; j_call: TRBJ1-1; clone_size: NA; d_call: NA; cdr3_nt: TGTGCCAGCAGCCAATCTAATTTTGGACCGAGAAACACTGAAGCTTTCTTT; cdr3_aa: CASSQSNFGPRNTEAFF
v_call: TRBV7-8; j_call: TRBJ2-5; clone_size: NA; d_call: TRBD1; cdr3_nt: TGTGCCAGCAGCACCCGGGACAGGGGGCGCCGGGAGACCCAGTACTTC; cdr3_aa: CASSTRDRGRRETQYF
v_call: TRBV20-1; j_call: TRBJ2-1; clone_size: NA; d_call: NA; cdr3_nt: TGCAGTGCTAGCCTAGCTCGCGGGCGCTCCTACAATGAGCAGTTCTTC; cdr3_aa: CSASLARGRSYNEQFF
v_call: TRBV20-1; j_call: TRBJ1-2; clone_size: once; d_call: NA; cdr3_nt: TGCAGTGCTAGAGATCCGCAGGGGAGATATGGCTACACCTTC; cdr3_aa: CSARDPQGRYGYTF
v_call: TRBV24-1; j_call: TRBJ2-5; clone_size: NA; d_call: NA; cdr3_nt: TGTGCCACCAGTGATTTCTACGAGACCCAGTACTTC; cdr3_aa: CATSDFYETQYF
v_call: TRBV7-9; j_call: TRBJ1-1; clone_size: NA; d_call: NA; cdr3_nt: TGTGCCAGCAGCTTTCTCACTGAAGCTTTCTTT; cdr3_aa: CASSFLTEAFF
v_call: TRBV2; j_call: TRBJ2-1; clone_size: once; d_call: TRBD2; cdr3_nt: TGTGCCAGCACTAGCGGGAGTGTTGAGCAGTTCTTC; cdr3_aa: CASTSGSVEQFF
v_call: TRBV20-1; j_call: TRBJ1-5; clone_size: NA; d_call: TRBD1; cdr3_nt: TGCAGTGCAATCCGGGACAGGGTCGGTCAGCCCCAGCATTTT; cdr3_aa: CSAIRDRVGQPQHF
v_call: TRBV6-1; j_call: TRBJ1-2; clone_size: NA; d_call: TRBD1; cdr3_nt: TGTGCCAGCAGGCGGGCTCTCCGAGGACAGGGTTATGGCTACACCTTC; cdr3_aa: CASRRALRGQGYGYTF